This T cell receptor beta chain was identified during a study of OX40 agonist ivuxolimab in advanced cancers. The study's findings and limits: Among the nonresponders, some also had low normalized T-cell clonal expansion.

Assay: immunoSEQ multiplex PCR; the TCRdb copy retains only in-frame clones and omits some. The data hold 75,000 to 95,000 clones, with roughly 90% observed a single time. Concerning this clone itself: Antigen unknown.

Trimming pared 1 base from V and 2 bases from J, leaving 12 bases between. The germline V gene encodes CDR1 SEHNR and CDR2 FQNEAQ (reference sequence). The CDR3 spans 15 residues. The sample in question was CD4+ or CD8+ T cells sorted from blood, obtained in a trial of the OX40 agonist ivuxolimab. The sequence was obtained from an adult with an advanced solid tumor such as melanoma, head and neck, liver or kidney cancer. This chain joins TRBV7-9 and TRBJ2-7, with D maybe TRBD2 (5 bases). The CDR3 protein is CASSLERGTTYEQYF. The CDR3 DNA sequence: TGTGCCAGCAGCTTAGAACGGGGAACCACCTACGAGCAGTACTTC.